This T cell receptor beta chain was identified in a study of cytomegalovirus exposure and HLA in healthy donors. The V end was cut by 0 bases, the J end by 3 bases, with 13 bases between. CDR1 is LGHNT, CDR2 FRNRAP, per germline. The CDR3 spans 16 residues. Vbeta (60) and Jbeta (13) primers were used in the PCR. The table came from immunoSEQ multiplex PCR; TCRdb's copy has only in-frame clones and leaves some out. The sample records 150,000 or so clones, 79% being singletons. The sequence was obtained from a man younger than 40 in good health and CMV-seropositive. Sequenced input: PBMCs. This chain connects TRBV12-5 to TRBJ2-3, with TRBD1 as a possible D gene (6 bases). CDR3 nucleotide sequence: TGTGCTAGTGGTTTGGTAGCAGGGGAAAGGACAGATACGCAGTATTTT. Protein: CASGLVAGERTDTQYF.